Detailed here is one T cell receptor beta chain. These data are taken from a study of blood T cell repertoires in COVID-19. Study as a whole: PBMCs, B-cell-depleted T cells, or T cells were the source of the cDNA or gDNA that made up the material.

As handled by the study authors: Estimation of nucleated cell counts was performed using reference gene primer amplification. TCRdb's copy holds only in-frame clones and misses some; the assay was immunoSEQ multiplex PCR. V, J and clone size were drawn from that table, and D and trimming were deduced from the DNA. Of about 79,000 clones in the sample, 85% to 90% were seen once. The clonotype originates from a man between 70 and 80 years old with active or convalescent COVID-19. Sequencing input: peripheral blood.

The CDR3 loop is CASTPYRHPWGGSYNEQFF. Written as DNA, the CDR3 is TGTGCCAGCACCCCATACCGGCACCCCTGGGGAGGATCCTACAATGAGCAGTTCTTC. The rearrangement joins TRBV21-1 to TRBJ2-1; no DNA check was done on the table's D call, TRBD2. TRBV21-1 is annotated as a pseudogene. The CDR3 covers 19 residues.